This record concerns one T cell receptor (beta chain) sequence. Trimming removed 6 bases at V and 0 bases at J, with 21 bases between. The CDR3 length is 18 residues. Germline-derived CDR1 and CDR2 are MDHEN and SYDVKM. This entry belongs to a study of technical replicates of blood from a handful of donors. The assay was immunoSEQ multiplex PCR, and TCRdb's table has in-frame clones only and misses some. The table has approximately 70,000 clones, around 95% seen once. Sequenced material: T cells isolated from PBMCs. The V gene is TRBV28, the J gene TRBJ1-3; D may be TRBD1 (6 bases). This receptor was identified in a human donor in good health. For the CDR3, the DNA is TGTGCCAGCAGACACATAGCTCGGCAGGGGTACTCTGGAAACACCATATATTTT. As protein: CASRHIARQGYSGNTIYF.